Below, 20 T cell receptor beta chains from the same sample are listed, as sequenced in a study of neoadjuvant anti-PD-1 for oral cavity cancer. Data came from immunoSEQ multiplex PCR; TCRdb stores just in-frame clones and leaves some out. Of around 60,000 clones detected, around 85% appear once; the ten largest clones hold just over 2.5%. The sample in question was PBMCs, obtained before nivolumab (anti-PD-1) treatment. All receptors come from a person aged 35 to 85 with oral cavity squamous cell carcinoma.

The chain employs TRBV27 and TRBJ2-5; D may be TRBD2 (5 bases). CDR1 MNHEY and CDR2 SMNVEV come from the germline V gene (reference sequence). The CDR3 is 13 residues long. Trimming removed 7 bases at V and 2 bases at J, with 11 bases between. The CDR3 DNA follows: TGTGCCAGCAAGCGGAGAGGGCAAGAGACCCAGTACTTC. Its protein product is CASKRRGQETQYF.

A few counts support this clone. This chain uses TRBV19 with TRBJ1-5; D ambiguous. The V end was cut by 3 bases, the J end by 0 bases, with 6 bases between. CDR1 LNHDA and CDR2 SQIVND come from the germline V gene (reference sequence). CDR3 length equals 14 residues. The CDR3 coding sequence is TGTGCCAGTAGTATGAGGGTTAGCAATCAGCCCCAGCATTTT. Encoded protein: CASSMRVSNQPQHF.

This rearrangement joins TRBV2 to TRBJ1-6; D remains unclear. Germline V gene data show CDR1 as SNHLY and CDR2 as FYNNEI. There are 20 residues in the CDR3. With 7 bases removed from V and 0 bases from J, the gap between germline ends came to 25 bases. CDR3 sequence reads: CASIWSDYKPWSSYNSPLHF. The CDR3 DNA is TGTGCCAGCATTTGGTCAGATTATAAACCCTGGAGCTCCTATAATTCACCCCTCCACTTT. Drawing the rest from reference TRBV2 and TRBJ1-6, the complete variable domain is EPEVTQTPSHQVTQMGQEVILRCVPISNHLYFYWYRQILGQKVEFLVSFYNNEISEKSEIFDDQFSVERPDGSNFTLKIRSTKLEDSAMYFCASIWSDYKPWSSYNSPLHFGNGTRLTVT.

This clone has more than one count but fewer than ten. The J gene is TRBJ1-6, the V gene TRBV6-5, with 10 bases aligning to TRBD1. The germline gives CDR1 MNHEY, CDR2 SVGAGI. The CDR3 loop spans 15 amino acids. V shed 7 bases and J 5 bases; nucleotides not matched to a gene: 5. CDR3 protein: CASTFGTGDNSPLHF. The CDR3 DNA follows: TGTGCCAGCACTTTCGGGACAGGGGATAATTCACCCCTCCACTTT.

This chain connects TRBV4-1 to TRBJ2-2, with D maybe TRBD1 (6 bases). There are 14 residues in the CDR3. CDR1 and CDR2 from the germline V gene are MGHRA and YSYEKL. Between the trimmed V and J ends, which lost 1 base and 4 bases, there was a span of 7 bases. Written as DNA, the CDR3 is TGCGCCAGCAGCCAAGCCAGGGGCACCGGGGAGCTGTTTTTT. It encodes CASSQARGTGELFF.

This clone was seen more than once but under ten times. The chain joins TRBV5-1 to TRBJ2-3, with D possibly matching TRBD2 (6 bases). Germline V CDR1 and CDR2: SGHRS, YFSETQ. The CDR3 sequence is 14 residues long. V lost 5 bases and J 2 bases, leaving 12 bases between the germline ends. CDR3 sequence (DNA): TGCGCCAGCAGTCAGGCGGGAAACACAGATACGCAGTATTTT. This translates into CASSQAGNTDTQYF.

This clone was counted once. The CDR3 loop reads CASSFWDSHTGELFF. The CDR3 DNA reads as TGTGCCAGCAGCTTCTGGGACAGCCACACCGGGGAGCTGTTTTTT. V gene TRBV7-8 combines with J gene TRBJ2-2, with 7 bases identical to TRBD1. From germline, CDR1 is SGHVS and CDR2 FQNEAQ. This CDR3 has 15 amino acids. Trimming removed 3 bases from V and 3 bases from J; junction bases left unmatched: 4. Complete variable domain (other parts from reference TRBV7-8 and TRBJ2-2): GAGVSQSPRYKVAKRGQDVALRCDPISGHVSLFWYQQALGQGPEFLTYFQNEAQLDKSGLPSDRFFAERPEGSVSTLKIQRTQQEDSAVYLCASSFWDSHTGELFFGEGSRLTVL.

The gene calls are TRBV28 and TRBJ2-7, with 7 nucleotides matching TRBD1. The germline gives CDR1 MDHEN, CDR2 SYDVKM. This CDR3 is 16 amino acids long. V was clipped by 4 bases and J by 0 bases; unmatched bases: 9. The CDR3 spells CASSSSSTGISYEQYF. In DNA form, the CDR3 reads TGTGCCAGCAGTTCATCCTCGACAGGGATCTCCTACGAGCAGTACTTC.

V usage is TRBV15 and J usage is TRBJ2-7; maybe TRBD2 (6 bases). Germline V gene data show CDR1 as LNHNV and CDR2 as YYDKDF (reference sequence). The CDR3 consists of 15 residues. V was pared by 3 bases and J by 4 bases, with 16 bases between. The CDR3 here is CATSRAGTDSYEQYF. CDR3 nucleotide sequence: TGTGCCACCAGCAGGGCTGGGACTGACTCTTACGAGCAGTACTTC.

The rearrangement joins TRBV27 to TRBJ2-7, with unresolved D. The CDR3 runs 14 residues. Germline V gene sequence: CDR1 MNHEY, CDR2 SMNVEV (reference sequence). Trimming pared 4 bases from V and 3 bases from J, leaving 13 bases between. This CDR3 is CASSSPTKNYEQYF. The CDR3 nucleotides read TGTGCCAGCAGTTCCCCGACAAAAAACTACGAGCAGTACTTC.

The chain couples TRBV6-5 to TRBJ2-3, with D possibly being TRBD1 (5 bases). The V end lost 4 bases, the J end lost 1 base, and 9 bases lay between the germline ends. CDR1 and CDR2 (germline): MNHEY, SVGAGI. The CDR3 contains 14 residues. CDR3 bases: TGTGCCAGCAGTTCCCAGGGCGGCACAGATACGCAGTATTTT. It translates to CASSSQGGTDTQYF.

The chain uses TRBV10-2 and TRBJ1-5, with a tentative D call TRBD1 (5 bases). Germline loops: CDR1 WSHSY, CDR2 SAAADI. Trimming took 0 bases from V and 3 from J, leaving 12 bases between them. This CDR3 contains 16 residues. CDR3 in amino acids: CASSESQGVINQPQHF. CDR3 DNA: TGCGCCAGCAGTGAGTCTCAAGGGGTTATCAATCAGCCCCAGCATTTT.

The chain combines TRBV5-8 with TRBJ2-3; no reliable D call. The V gene lost 0 bases and the J gene lost 3 bases, with 11 bases spanning the gap. The germline V gene encodes CDR1 SGHTS and CDR2 YDEGEE. The CDR3 is 15 amino acids. The chain's CDR3 is CASSLAGRRTDTQYF. CDR3 coding DNA: TGTGCCAGCAGCTTGGCAGGCAGGAGAACAGATACGCAGTATTTT.

The J gene is TRBJ1-2, the V gene TRBV14, with 7 bases identical to TRBD1. V shed 4 bases and J 6 bases; nucleotides not matched to a gene: 17. There are 17 residues in the CDR3. Per the germline V gene, CDR1 is SGHDN and CDR2 is FVKESK. CDR3 DNA sequence: TGTGCCAGCAGCCGAAAAAGAGGGGCAGGGGGTTTCGATGGCTACACCTTC. The encoded protein is CASSRKRGAGGFDGYTF.

The chain links TRBV5-1 to TRBJ2-5; 9 nucleotides line up with TRBD1. V trimming: 0 bases; J trimming: 2 bases; junction bases outside the gene matches: 5. The CDR3 sequence is 16 residues long. Looked up from germline, CDR1 is SGHRS and CDR2 is YFSETQ. The CDR3 sequence: CASSLAGTGLQETQYF. The CDR3 DNA reads as TGCGCCAGCAGCTTGGCAGGGACAGGGCTACAAGAGACCCAGTACTTC.

V is TRBV15 and J is TRBJ2-5; 7 bases match TRBD2. J was trimmed by 7 bases and V by 5 bases; bases with no gene match: 7. Germline assignment: CDR1 LNHNV and CDR2 YYDKDF (reference sequence). This CDR3 region has 13 residues. This CDR3 reads CATSAGGEGTQYF. DNA of the CDR3: TGTGCCACCAGCGCCGGAGGGGAGGGGACCCAGTACTTC.

The V and J genes are TRBV10-3 and TRBJ2-1; TRBD2 aligns across 8 bases. V trimming: 2 bases; J trimming: 6 bases; junction bases outside the gene matches: 9. The CDR3 extends over 16 amino acids. Germline-derived CDR1 and CDR2 are ENHRY and SYGVKD. This CDR3 is CAISEPSGGPFNEQFF. The CDR3 DNA reads TGTGCCATCAGTGAGCCCTCGGGGGGGCCCTTCAATGAGCAGTTCTTC.

CDR3 sequence (DNA): TGTGCCAGCAGTTACCCGCGCCCCGGGGAGCTGTTTTTT. It codes for CASSYPRPGELFF. This chain uses TRBV6-5 with TRBJ2-2; D unresolved. Germline loops: CDR1 MNHEY, CDR2 SVGAGI. V shed 2 bases and J shed 6 bases, with 7 bases lying between them. The CDR3 covers 13 residues.

The rearrangement joins TRBV6-1 to TRBJ1-2; the D gene is possibly TRBD1 (5 bases). CDR1 MNHNS and CDR2 SASEGT come from the germline V gene. This CDR3 is 13 amino acids long. Trimming took off 7 bases at V and 7 bases at J, with 16 bases between the two ends. The CDR3 bases are TGTGCCAGCATGAAGGGGATGCGGGCTGGCTACACCTTC. Its translation is CASMKGMRAGYTF.

This rearrangement joins TRBV27 to TRBJ2-1, with 16 bases identical to TRBD2. CDR3 length: 15 amino acids. V lost 3 bases, J lost 13 bases, and 6 bases stayed unmatched. CDR1 is MNHEY and CDR2 is SMNVEV in the germline V gene (reference sequence). CDR3 in DNA: TGTGCCAGCAGTTTTGGGACTAGCGGGGGGGCCGTACAGTTCTTC. Translating it yields CASSFGTSGGAVQFF.